These 25 T cell receptor beta chains came from one sample sequenced in a study of Graves' ophthalmopathy and Graves' hyperthyroidism. Researchers took RNA transcripts and amplified TCR beta CDR3 regions from them. HTBI primers served in a first-round RT-PCR, which a second-round multiplex PCR followed. One entry per CDR3 protein results from TCRdb running MiXCR on the multiplex PCR reads. The table lists 35,000 to 45,000 distinct CDR3 sequences, about half of them singletons. Source material: peripheral blood. The receptors were sampled from an adult woman with stable Graves' hyperthyroidism.

The chain employs TRBV2 and TRBJ1-5; D call uncertain. CDR3 length: 15 amino acids. The germline V gene has CDR1 SNHLY and CDR2 FYNNEI. With 2 bases removed from V and 0 bases from J, the gap between germline ends came to 8 bases. The chain's CDR3 is CASSERAVSNQPQHF. CDR3 nucleotide sequence: TGTGCCAGCAGTGAACGGGCCGTTAGCAATCAGCCCCAGCATTTT.

The chain uses TRBV20-1 and TRBJ2-7; 9 bases are shared with TRBD2. The V segment lost 6 bases and the J segment 1 base; nucleotides outside the gene matches: 13. Germline values: CDR1 DFQATT, CDR2 SNEGSKA (reference sequence). The CDR3 consists of 16 residues. The CDR3 spells CSAEGSSGTASYEQYF. The CDR3 DNA follows: TGCAGTGCCGAGGGGTCTAGCGGGACGGCATCCTACGAGCAGTACTTC.

The sample holds many counts of this clonotype. V usage is TRBV4-1 and J usage is TRBJ2-2, with D perhaps TRBD1 (7 bases). V shed 4 bases and J shed 2 bases, with 14 bases lying between them. CDR1 MGHRA and CDR2 YSYEKL come from the germline V gene. This CDR3 region has 16 residues. CDR3 loop: CASSRGEGGNTGELFF. CDR3 bases: TGCGCCAGCAGCCGGGGGGAAGGGGGCAACACCGGGGAGCTGTTTTTT.

V gene TRBV29-1 combines with J gene TRBJ1-5; D gene uncertain. From germline, CDR1 is SQVTM and CDR2 ANQGSEA. The CDR3 is 14 amino acids. V shed 4 bases and J shed 0 bases, with 10 bases lying between them. CDR3 residues: CSVGDGYSNQPQHF. Here the CDR3 DNA reads TGCAGCGTTGGAGACGGGTATAGCAATCAGCCCCAGCATTTT.

About this clonotype: Given the absence of the conserved phenylalanine or tryptophan at the CDR3 end, a read error is likely. This sequence joins TRBV5-1 and TRBJ1-5; the D is unclear. The CDR3 is made up of 13 amino acids. CDR1 is SGHRS, CDR2 YFSETQ, per germline. The ends were cut back, 2 bases at V and 6 bases at J, with 9 bases in the middle. CDR3 DNA: TGCGCCAGCAGCTTCCGTTCCAGTCAGCCCCAGCATATT. It codes for CASSFRSSQPQHI.

The chain combines TRBV2 with TRBJ1-2, with 7 bases fitting TRBD1. The CDR3 contains 15 residues. Germline trimming cut 7 bases from V and 5 bases from J; bases unmatched to any gene: 13. Looked up from germline, CDR1 is SNHLY and CDR2 is FYNNEI. As DNA, the CDR3 is TGTGCCAGCACCGAATACAGGGGAAGTGCATATGGCTACACCTTC. This translates into CASTEYRGSAYGYTF.

This clonotype was seen many times. The CDR3, as DNA: TGTGCCAGCAGCCAAGATTCCAGCGGGAGGGCAAATGGGGAGCTGTTTTTT. Translation gives CASSQDSSGRANGELFF. The chain links TRBV3-1 to TRBJ2-2; 10 positions agree with TRBD2. The V gene's germline CDR1 is LGHDT and CDR2 YNNKEL (reference sequence). This CDR3 comprises 17 residues. Unmatched junction bases numbered 9, after V lost 0 bases and J lost 8 bases.

A word on this clonotype: One end of the junction does not line up with germline, which may come from a read error. The gene calls are TRBV2 and TRBJ2-7, with 11 positions matching TRBD2. The CDR3 covers 14 residues. Per germline, CDR1 SNHLY and CDR2 FYNNEI. CDR3 in DNA: TGTGCCAGCAGTGACCCGAAAGGACTAGCGGGCGCGAACTTC. Translated, it gives CASSDPKGLAGANF. Full variable domain (outside the CDR3, taken from reference TRBV2 and TRBJ2-7): EPEVTQTPSHQVTQMGQEVILRCVPISNHLYFYWYRQILGQKVEFLVSFYNNEISEKSEIFDDQFSVERPDGSNFTLKIRSTKLEDSAMYFCASSDPKGLAGANFGPGTRLTVT.

This clonotype showed up many times. The chain joins TRBV4-1 to TRBJ2-7; 7 bases line up with TRBD2. The CDR3 has 16 residues. The germline CDR1 and CDR2 sequences are MGHRA and YSYEKL. Trimming took 2 bases from V and 0 from J; bases not matched to a gene: 7. Here the CDR3 reads CASSQRGRAASYEQYF. The CDR3 bases are TGCGCCAGCAGCCAACGCGGGAGAGCGGCCTCCTACGAGCAGTACTTC.

This clonotype was found many times. This rearrangement joins TRBV4-2 to TRBJ2-7; TRBD1 matches 7 bases. V gave up 4 bases and J gave up 2 bases; unmatched junction bases: 2. The CDR3 covers 13 residues. Germline assignment: CDR1 LGHNA and CDR2 YNFKEQ. The CDR3, as DNA: TGTGCCAGCAGCCCCGACAGGGCCTACGAGCAGTACTTC. Translation gives CASSPDRAYEQYF.

To note about this clonotype: The CDR3 carries no conserved terminal phenylalanine or tryptophan, so it likely arises from a read error. The chain recombines TRBV7-8 with TRBJ1-1, with 9 bases fitting TRBD1. Germline CDR1 and CDR2: SGHVS and FQNEAQ. There are 13 residues in the CDR3. The CDR3 protein is CARSFDRGTEAFS. The CDR3, as DNA: TGTGCCCGCAGCTTTGACAGGGGGACTGAAGCTTTCTCT.

The CDR3 loop reads CASSAEGNTGELFF. The CDR3 DNA reads as TGTGCCAGCAGTGCCGAGGGGAACACCGGGGAGCTGTTTTTT. V gene TRBV2 combines with J gene TRBJ2-2, with D perhaps matching TRBD2 (5 bases). The CDR3 has 14 amino acids. Germline loops: CDR1 SNHLY, CDR2 FYNNEI. Between the trimmed V and J ends, which lost 4 bases and 1 base, there was a span of 7 bases.

This clonotype was observed many times. The V gene is TRBV11-2, the J gene TRBJ1-1, with 8 bases that match TRBD1. The CDR3 has 14 amino acids. The trim removed 0 bases at V and 11 bases at J, leaving 8 bases unmatched. CDR1 and CDR2 from the germline V gene are SGHAT and FQNNGV. The CDR3 region has the DNA TGTGCCAGCAGCTTAGATCAGGGGGCCTACGCGGCTTTCTTT. This encodes CASSLDQGAYAAFF.

The chain recombines TRBV25-1 with TRBJ1-1; D perhaps matches TRBD1 (6 bases). The V and J ends lost 6 bases and 1 base respectively, with 15 bases between them. The CDR3 runs 15 residues. The germline V gene has CDR1 MGHDK and CDR2 SYGVNS. The CDR3 DNA is TGTGCCAGCAGCTTGGGGGCAACGCAGAACACTGAAGCTTTCTTT. It yields the protein CASSLGATQNTEAFF. The variable domain in full, with the rest retrieved from reference TRBV25-1 and TRBJ1-1, is EADIYQTPRYLVIGTGKKITLECSQTMGHDKMYWYQQDPGMELHLIHYSYGVNSTEKGDLSSESTVSRIRTEHFPLTLESARPSHTSQYLCASSLGATQNTEAFFGQGTRLTVV.

This clonotype was seen ten or more times. The chain links TRBV7-6 to TRBJ2-7; D might be TRBD2 (6 bases). CDR1 and CDR2 from the germline V gene are SGHVS and FNYEAQ. The CDR3 is 14 residues long. V gave up 3 bases and J gave up 7 bases, with 16 bases separating them. The chain's CDR3 is CASSFETRSGEQYF. The CDR3 DNA is TGTGCCAGCAGCTTCGAGACTAGATCGGGGGAGCAGTACTTC. Variable domain in full (rest from reference TRBV7-6 and TRBJ2-7): GAGVSQSPRYKVTKRGQDVALRCDPISGHVSLYWYRQALGQGPEFLTYFNYEAQQDKSGLPNDRFSAERPEGSISTLTIQRTEQRDSAMYRCASSFETRSGEQYFGPGTRLTVT.

The chain is built from TRBV7-6 and TRBJ2-5, with 7 bases that match TRBD1. Per germline, CDR1 SGHVS and CDR2 FNYEAQ. The CDR3 extends over 13 amino acids. Trimming cost V 5 bases and J 9 bases; bases outside gene matches: 9. CDR3: CASSLDRAGPQYF. CDR3 sequence (DNA): TGTGCCAGCAGCCTAGACAGGGCAGGCCCCCAGTACTTC. The entire variable domain, with the rest obtained from reference TRBV7-6 and TRBJ2-5, is as follows: GAGVSQSPRYKVTKRGQDVALRCDPISGHVSLYWYRQALGQGPEFLTYFNYEAQQDKSGLPNDRFSAERPEGSISTLTIQRTEQRDSAMYRCASSLDRAGPQYFGPGTRLLVL.

As to this clonotype: This may be a read error: a much more frequent sequence differs by one nucleotide. The gene calls are TRBV7-3 and TRBJ2-3; D gene ambiguous. The length of the CDR3 is 14 residues. The germline V gene has CDR1 SGHTA and CDR2 FQGTGA. Trimming left V 5 bases short and J 8 bases short, with 17 bases between. The CDR3 DNA reads as TGTGCCAGCAGCCAAAGCCGCTCTGGAGTTACGCAGTATTTT. As protein: CASSQSRSGVTQYF.

This clonotype was seen at least ten times. The chain recombines TRBV20-1 with TRBJ1-4; D uncertain. The CDR3 contains 12 residues. Trimming took 3 bases from V and 10 from J, leaving 12 bases between them. Germline lookup yields CDR1 DFQATT and CDR2 SNEGSKA (reference sequence). The CDR3 reads CSASRAEGKLFF. CDR3 coding DNA: TGCAGTGCTAGTAGGGCCGAGGGAAAACTGTTTTTT.

This chain joins TRBV20-1 and TRBJ2-5, with D possibly TRBD2 on 6 matching bases. Per germline, CDR1 DFQATT and CDR2 SNEGSKA (reference sequence). This CDR3 contains 13 residues. Trimming stripped 3 bases from V and 5 bases from J, with 13 bases between. CDR3: CSASGRGGETQYF. DNA of the CDR3: TGCAGTGCTAGCGGTAGGGGAGGTGAGACCCAGTACTTC.

In this sample, this clonotype turned up many times. J is TRBJ1-5 and V is TRBV19, with D tentatively TRBD1 (6 bases). Germline loops: CDR1 LNHDA, CDR2 SQIVND (reference sequence). The CDR3 has 14 amino acids. V was cut by 6 bases and J by 6 bases, with 15 bases left in between. CDR3 bases: TGTGCCAGTAGGAGGGGGACTTGGGGTCAGCCCCAGCATTTT. It yields the protein CASRRGTWGQPQHF.

This clonotype was counted many times. The rearrangement joins TRBV24-1 to TRBJ2-7, with no clear D. The CDR3 is made up of 11 amino acids. V lost 3 bases, J lost 2 bases, and 1 base lay in between. Germline V gene sequence: CDR1 KGHDR, CDR2 SFDVKD. The CDR3 DNA follows: TGTGCCACCAGTGATGCCTACGAGCAGTACTTC. It translates to CATSDAYEQYF.

In its sample, this clonotype ranks as medium-sized. The V and J genes are TRBV5-1 and TRBJ2-6, with TRBD1 as a possible D gene (6 bases). Germline lookup yields CDR1 SGHRS and CDR2 YFSETQ. Trimming cost V 0 bases and J 4 bases, with 23 bases left between them. The CDR3 is 20 amino acids. The CDR3 reads CASSLAGGGLGSLGANVLTF. The CDR3 coding sequence is TGCGCCAGCAGCTTGGCCGGTGGGGGCCTAGGTTCGTTGGGGGCCAACGTCCTGACTTTC.

The CDR3 reads CSLVGMGTEAFF. CDR3 sequence (DNA): TGCAGCCTGGTGGGGATGGGAACTGAAGCTTTCTTT. This rearrangement joins TRBV29-1 to TRBJ1-1; no definite D call. In germline, CDR1 is SQVTM, CDR2 ANQGSEA. The CDR3 consists of 12 residues. Trimming shortened V by 8 bases and J by 5 bases, and 15 bases separated the two germline ends.

The rearrangement uses TRBV15 and TRBJ2-7; 14 positions match TRBD2. After removal of 3 bases from V and 7 bases from J, the junction contained 5 bases not matched to a gene. Germline values: CDR1 LNHNV, CDR2 YYDKDF (reference sequence). The CDR3 sequence is 15 residues long. The CDR3: CATSSEGLAGVEQYF. The CDR3 DNA is TGTGCCACCAGCAGTGAGGGACTAGCGGGAGTTGAGCAGTACTTC. The full variable domain, with the rest looked up from reference TRBV15 and TRBJ2-7, is DAMVIQNPRYQVTQFGKPVTLSCSQTLNHNVMYWYQQKSSQAPKLLFHYYDKDFNNEADTPDNFQSRRPNTSFCFLDIRSPGLGDTAMYLCATSSEGLAGVEQYFGPGTRLTVT.

A word on this clonotype: One end of the junction does not line up with germline, which may come from a read error. The rearrangement joins TRBV10-3 to TRBJ1-1; no definite D call. This CDR3 region has 13 residues. In germline, CDR1 is ENHRY, CDR2 SYGVKD. This chain's CDR3 is CASSFFRWPEAFF. The CDR3 DNA reads TGTGCCAGCAGTTTTTTTCGATGGCCTGAAGCTTTCTTT.